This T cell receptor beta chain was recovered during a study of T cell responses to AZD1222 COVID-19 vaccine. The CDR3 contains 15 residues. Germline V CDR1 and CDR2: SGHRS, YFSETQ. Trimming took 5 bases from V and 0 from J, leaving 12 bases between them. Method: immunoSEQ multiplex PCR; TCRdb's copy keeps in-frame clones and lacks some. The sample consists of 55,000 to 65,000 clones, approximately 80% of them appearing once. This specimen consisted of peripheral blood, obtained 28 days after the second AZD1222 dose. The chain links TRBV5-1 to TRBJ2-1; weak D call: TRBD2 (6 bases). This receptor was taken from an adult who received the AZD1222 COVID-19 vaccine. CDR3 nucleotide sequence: TGCGCCAGCAGACGGGACTGGAGCTCCTACAATGAGCAGTTCTTC. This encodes CASRRDWSSYNEQFF.